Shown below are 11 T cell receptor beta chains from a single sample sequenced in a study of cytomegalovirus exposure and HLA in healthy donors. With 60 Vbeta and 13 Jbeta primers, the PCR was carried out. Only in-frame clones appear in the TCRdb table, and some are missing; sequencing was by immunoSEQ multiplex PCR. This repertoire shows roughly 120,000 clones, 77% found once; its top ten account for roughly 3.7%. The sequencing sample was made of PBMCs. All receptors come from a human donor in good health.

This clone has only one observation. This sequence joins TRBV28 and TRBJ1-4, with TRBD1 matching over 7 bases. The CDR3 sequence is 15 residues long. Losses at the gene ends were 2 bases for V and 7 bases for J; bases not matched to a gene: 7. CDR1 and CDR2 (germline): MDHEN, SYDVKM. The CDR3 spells CASSLQAAGGEKLFF. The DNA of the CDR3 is TGTGCCAGCAGTTTACAGGCGGCAGGGGGTGAAAAACTGTTTTTT.

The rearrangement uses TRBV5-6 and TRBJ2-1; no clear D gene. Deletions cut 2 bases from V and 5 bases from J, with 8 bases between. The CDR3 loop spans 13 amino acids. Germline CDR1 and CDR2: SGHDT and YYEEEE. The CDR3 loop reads CASSFYGDNEQFF. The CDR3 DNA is TGTGCCAGCAGCTTTTATGGAGACAATGAGCAGTTCTTC. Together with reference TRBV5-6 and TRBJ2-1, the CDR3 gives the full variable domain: DAGVTQSPTHLIKTRGQQVTLRCSPKSGHDTVSWYQQALGQGPQFIFQYYEEEERQRGNFPDRFSGHQFPNYSSELNVNALLLGDSALYLCASSFYGDNEQFFGPGTRLTVL.

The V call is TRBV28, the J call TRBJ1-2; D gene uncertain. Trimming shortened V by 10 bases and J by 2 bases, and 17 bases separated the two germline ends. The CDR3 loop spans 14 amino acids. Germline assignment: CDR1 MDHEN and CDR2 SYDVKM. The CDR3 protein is CATDEGEGNYGYTF. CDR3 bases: TGTGCCACCGACGAGGGAGAAGGGAACTATGGCTACACCTTC.

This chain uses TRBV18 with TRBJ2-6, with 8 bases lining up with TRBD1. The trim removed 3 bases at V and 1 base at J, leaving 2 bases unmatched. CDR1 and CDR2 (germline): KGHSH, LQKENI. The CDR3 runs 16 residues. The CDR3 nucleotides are TGTGCCAGCTCACCCCAGGGGGCTTCTGGGGCCAACGTCCTGACTTTC. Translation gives CASSPQGASGANVLTF.

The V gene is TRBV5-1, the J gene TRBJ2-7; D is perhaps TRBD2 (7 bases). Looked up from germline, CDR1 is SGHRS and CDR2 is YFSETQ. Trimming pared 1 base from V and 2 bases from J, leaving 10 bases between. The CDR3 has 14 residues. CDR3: CASSLSGGAYEQYF. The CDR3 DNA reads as TGCGCCAGCAGCTTGTCGGGGGGCGCCTACGAGCAGTACTTC. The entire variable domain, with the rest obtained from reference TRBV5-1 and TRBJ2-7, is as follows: KAGVTQTPRYLIKTRGQQVTLSCSPISGHRSVSWYQQTPGQGLQFLFEYFSETQRNKGNFPGRFSGRQFSNSRSEMNVSTLELGDSALYLCASSLSGGAYEQYFGPGTRLTVT.

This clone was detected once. The CDR3 loop reads CASSQDTFYEQYF. CDR3 DNA: TGTGCCAGCAGTCAAGACACCTTCTACGAGCAGTACTTC. J is TRBJ2-7 and V is TRBV28; D is unclear. Germline V CDR1 and CDR2: MDHEN, SYDVKM. With 5 bases removed from V and 3 bases from J, the gap between germline ends came to 11 bases. The CDR3 runs to 13 residues. Variable domain in full (rest from reference TRBV28 and TRBJ2-7): DVKVTQSSRYLVKRTGEKVFLECVQDMDHENMFWYRQDPGLGLRLIYFSYDVKMKEKGDIPEGYSVSREKKERFSLILESASTNQTSMYLCASSQDTFYEQYFGPGTRLTVT.

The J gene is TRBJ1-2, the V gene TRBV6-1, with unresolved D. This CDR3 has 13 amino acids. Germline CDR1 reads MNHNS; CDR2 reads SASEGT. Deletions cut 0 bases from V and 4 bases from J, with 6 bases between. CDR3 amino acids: CASSEAGSYGYTF. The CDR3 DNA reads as TGTGCCAGCAGTGAAGCGGGGAGCTATGGCTACACCTTC.

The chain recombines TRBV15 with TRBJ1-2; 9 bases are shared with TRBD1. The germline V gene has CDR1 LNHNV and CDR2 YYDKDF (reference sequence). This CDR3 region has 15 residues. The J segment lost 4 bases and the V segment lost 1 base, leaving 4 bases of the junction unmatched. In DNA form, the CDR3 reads TGTGCCACCAGCAGAGCCGGGACAGGGCGCTATGGCTACACCTTC. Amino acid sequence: CATSRAGTGRYGYTF.

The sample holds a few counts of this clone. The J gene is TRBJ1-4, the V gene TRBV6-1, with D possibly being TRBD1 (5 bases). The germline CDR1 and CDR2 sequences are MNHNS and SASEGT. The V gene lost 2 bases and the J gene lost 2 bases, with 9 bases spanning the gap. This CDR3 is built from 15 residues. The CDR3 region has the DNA TGTGCCAGCAGTGAACCGACAGATACTAATGAAAAACTGTTTTTT. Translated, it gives CASSEPTDTNEKLFF.

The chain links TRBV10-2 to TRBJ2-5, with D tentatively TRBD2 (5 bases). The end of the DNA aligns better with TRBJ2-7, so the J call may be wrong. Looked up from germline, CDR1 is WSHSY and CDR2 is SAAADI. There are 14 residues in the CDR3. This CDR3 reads CASRTHSGSYEQYF. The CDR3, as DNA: TGCGCCAGCAGGACTCACAGCGGCTCCTACGAGCAGTACTTC.

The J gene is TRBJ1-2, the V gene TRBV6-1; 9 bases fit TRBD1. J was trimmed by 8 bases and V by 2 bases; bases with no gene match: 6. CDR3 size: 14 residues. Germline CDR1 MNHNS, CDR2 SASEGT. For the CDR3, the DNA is TGTGCCAGCAGTGAACTGGGACAGGGCTACGGCTACACCTTC. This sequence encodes CASSELGQGYGYTF.